The T cell receptor (beta chain) described here comes from a study of regulatory T cells in long-lasting Graves disease. As for the study in general: Newly diagnosed Graves' patients had taken antithyroid drugs under 3 months. Study results and limitations: Persistent disease favored TRBV28, TRBJ1-2 and TRBJ2-5.

Arm-PCR with iRepertoire HTBI primers amplified the CDR3 regions for these TCR beta libraries. TCRdb re-called the multiplex PCR reads with MiXCR, one entry per CDR3 protein. The table includes over 300,000 distinct CDR3 sequences, roughly a sixth detected once. Stated time point: newly diagnosed GD, antithyroid drugs for less than 3 months. PBMC RNA was the source of the TCR library. In each case, Graves' disease was diagnosed per American Thyroid Association guidelines. Enrollment of patients was through an endocrinology department in Xi'an, China. A word on this clonotype: Its cognate antigen is unknown.

The length of the CDR3 is 15 residues. Per the germline V gene, CDR1 is LNHNV and CDR2 is YYDKDF (reference sequence). Trimming took off 0 bases at V and 0 bases at J, with 6 bases between the two ends. The chain links TRBV15 to TRBJ1-3; D is unclear. This TCR was sampled from a female donor with Graves disease. This sample comprised peripheral blood mononuclear cells (PBMCs), obtained at new diagnosis, from a patient treated with antithyroid drugs. The DNA of the CDR3 is TGTGCCACCAGCAGAGAAGGGTTCTCTGGAAACACCATATATTTT. Its translation is CATSREGFSGNTIYF.